This T cell receptor beta chain came from a study of cytomegalovirus exposure and HLA in healthy donors. At the level of the study: Unique TCR beta sequences numbering some 120 million came from 150 million to 200 million T cells in an earlier analysis.

Looked up from germline, CDR1 is GTSNPN and CDR2 is SVGIG (reference sequence). V lost 3 bases, J lost 3 bases, and 9 bases lay in between. This CDR3 is built from 13 residues. Findings and caveats of the study: Accurate prediction of most subjects' HLA-A and HLA-B alleles from TCR beta sequences was reported.

The PCR ran on 60 Vbeta and 13 Jbeta primers. Only in-frame clones appear in the TCRdb table, and some are missing; sequencing was by immunoSEQ multiplex PCR. The table records more than 95,000 clones, 65% to 85% of them present only once. In the case of this clone: What it binds is unknown.

Sequenced sample: PBMCs. The clonotype comes from a man aged 18 to 29 in good health and CMV-seronegative. V is TRBV30 and J is TRBJ2-1, with TRBD1 as a possible D gene (6 bases). The CDR3 nucleotides are TGTGCCTGGAGAGGCAGGGGCTACAATGAGCAGTTCTTC. It yields the protein CAWRGRGYNEQFF.